These 24 T cell receptor beta chains came from one sample sequenced in a study of cytotoxic CD8 clonotypes in ibrutinib-treated CLL. Assay: immunoSEQ multiplex PCR; the TCRdb copy retains only in-frame clones and omits some. The table has approximately 12,000 clones, roughly 60% seen once. The sequenced sample was PBMCs, obtained before ibrutinib treatment. The origin of the receptors is a human donor with chronic lymphocytic leukemia.

V gene TRBV18 combines with J gene TRBJ1-4; D unclear. This CDR3 spans 11 amino acids. The V end lost 3 bases, the J end lost 7 bases, and 3 bases lay between the germline ends. Germline V gene data show CDR1 as KGHSH and CDR2 as LQKENI. CDR3 nucleotide sequence: TGTGCCAGCTCACCCGGTGAAAAACTGTTTTTT. This encodes CASSPGEKLFF.

Of note for this clone: One end of the junction is discordant with germline, which a read error may explain. The V call is TRBV11-2, the J call TRBJ2-6, with a possible D match to TRBD1 (5 bases). The CDR3 covers 15 residues. Germline-derived CDR1 and CDR2 are SGHAT and FQNNGV. CDR3 in amino acids: CASSLDSTGANVLTF. Written as DNA, the CDR3 is TGTGCCAGCAGCTTAGACTCTACTGGGGCAAACGTCCTGACTTTC.

The rearrangement uses TRBV5-5 and TRBJ1-2; unclear D gene. This CDR3 is built from 15 residues. Germline V gene data show CDR1 as SGHKS and CDR2 as YYEKEE (reference sequence). Between the trimmed V and J ends, which lost 1 base and 7 bases, there was a span of 17 bases. CDR3 loop: CASSLFAGSMGGYTF. The CDR3 DNA reads as TGTGCCAGCAGCTTGTTTGCAGGCTCTATGGGTGGCTACACCTTC. The whole variable domain, remainder taken from reference TRBV5-5 and TRBJ1-2, is DAGVTQSPTHLIKTRGQQVTLRCSPISGHKSVSWYQQVLGQGPQFIFQYYEKEERGRGNFPDRFSARQFPNYSSELNVNALLLGDSALYLCASSLFAGSMGGYTFGSGTRLTVV.

The CDR3 spells CASSPDGNTEAFF. The CDR3 DNA is TGTGCCAGCAGTCCGGACGGGAACACTGAAGCTTTCTTT. The chain is built from TRBV5-6 and TRBJ1-1; D uncertain. The CDR3 totals 13 residues. Germline V gene data show CDR1 as SGHDT and CDR2 as YYEEEE. V gave up 5 bases and J gave up 1 base, with 9 bases separating them. The variable domain in full, with the rest retrieved from reference TRBV5-6 and TRBJ1-1, is DAGVTQSPTHLIKTRGQQVTLRCSPKSGHDTVSWYQQALGQGPQFIFQYYEEEERQRGNFPDRFSGHQFPNYSSELNVNALLLGDSALYLCASSPDGNTEAFFGQGTRLTVV.

This clone occurred a few times. The chain couples TRBV4-1 to TRBJ2-5, with 7 bases fitting TRBD2. V shed 4 bases and J 1 base; nucleotides not matched to a gene: 0. This CDR3 has 13 residues. The germline gives CDR1 MGHRA, CDR2 YSYEKL. CDR3 sequence (DNA): TGCGCCAGCAGCCCGGGGGGCCAAGAGACCCAGTACTTC. It encodes CASSPGGQETQYF.

A single count supports this clone. This chain uses TRBV5-6 with TRBJ1-4; no clear D gene. This CDR3 region has 13 residues. Trimming took off 4 bases at V and 7 bases at J, with 11 bases between the two ends. Looked up from germline, CDR1 is SGHDT and CDR2 is YYEEEE. The CDR3 sequence is CASSQSMGEKLFF. The CDR3 region has the DNA TGTGCCAGCAGCCAAAGCATGGGTGAAAAACTGTTTTTT.

The V call is TRBV7-9, the J call TRBJ2-3; D is unclear. Germline assignment: CDR1 SEHNR and CDR2 FQNEAQ (reference sequence). V lost 5 bases to trimming and J lost 2 bases, with 5 bases between them. The CDR3 is 12 residues long. The CDR3 loop reads CASSLLTDTQYF. As DNA, the CDR3 is TGTGCCAGCAGCCTCCTCACAGATACGCAGTATTTT.

The chain carries TRBV5-8 and TRBJ2-7; possibly TRBD2 for D (6 bases). Trimming pared 5 bases from V and 0 bases from J, leaving 18 bases between. This CDR3 has 16 residues. Per the germline V gene, CDR1 is SGHTS and CDR2 is YDEGEE. The CDR3 sequence is CASSLPYAGPSYEQYF. DNA of the CDR3: TGTGCCAGCAGTCTCCCCTATGCGGGGCCCTCCTACGAGCAGTACTTC.

The genes are TRBV5-1 and TRBJ1-2; perhaps TRBD1 as D (5 bases). The CDR3 has 15 amino acids. Germline values: CDR1 SGHRS, CDR2 YFSETQ. The germline V and J ends were trimmed by 0 bases and 8 bases, with 17 bases remaining between them. The CDR3: CASSLELGPAGGYTF. CDR3 DNA sequence: TGCGCCAGCAGCTTGGAATTGGGGCCCGCCGGCGGCTACACCTTC.

The chain recombines TRBV20-1 with TRBJ1-1; maybe TRBD1 (5 bases). This CDR3 spans 11 amino acids. V was pared by 7 bases and J by 4 bases, with 10 bases between. Germline V gene data show CDR1 as DFQATT and CDR2 as SNEGSKA (reference sequence). CDR3 in amino acids: CSVKGRTEAFF. The CDR3 bases are TGCAGTGTCAAGGGGCGCACTGAAGCTTTCTTT.

The chain links TRBV7-3 to TRBJ2-3, with no clear D. This CDR3 contains 17 residues. Germline assignment: CDR1 SGHTA and CDR2 FQGTGA. V gave up 0 bases and J gave up 4 bases, with 17 bases separating them. CDR3 region: CASSLTGAMSVSDTQYF. The CDR3 nucleotides are TGTGCCAGCAGCTTAACAGGAGCAATGAGTGTATCAGATACGCAGTATTTT.

The chain links TRBV9 to TRBJ2-5; possibly TRBD1 for D (5 bases). CDR1 is SGDLS and CDR2 is YYNGEE in the germline V gene. This CDR3 has 15 amino acids. The V end lost 0 bases, the J end lost 6 bases, and 15 bases lay between the germline ends. Here the CDR3 DNA reads TGTGCCAGCAGCGTAGGAAACAGGAGAGTGCAGACCCAGTACTTC. Protein product: CASSVGNRRVQTQYF.

This clone turned up a few times. The chain couples TRBV11-2 to TRBJ2-7, with D tentatively TRBD2 (5 bases). Trimming left V 2 bases short and J 4 bases short, with 9 bases between. CDR3 size: 13 residues. Looked up from germline, CDR1 is SGHAT and CDR2 is FQNNGV. The CDR3 nucleotides are TGTGCCAGCAGCTTATCTGGGGAGTACGAGCAGTACTTC. As protein: CASSLSGEYEQYF.

This CDR3 is CASSRGRAYEQYF. The CDR3, as DNA: TGTGCCAGCAGCCGAGGACGGGCCTACGAGCAGTACTTC. The chain uses TRBV11-1 and TRBJ2-7; no clear D. Trimming shortened V by 5 bases and J by 2 bases, and 10 bases separated the two germline ends. This CDR3 contains 13 residues. CDR1 is SGHAT, CDR2 FQDESV, per germline (reference sequence). Together with reference TRBV11-1 and TRBJ2-7, the CDR3 gives the full variable domain: EAEVAQSPRYKITEKSQAVAFWCDPISGHATLYWYRQILGQGPELLVQFQDESVVDDSQLPKDRFSAERLKGVDSTLKIQPAELGDSAMYLCASSRGRAYEQYFGPGTRLTVT.

The V call is TRBV11-2, the J call TRBJ2-7; D possibly corresponds to TRBD2 (5 bases). Per the germline V gene, CDR1 is SGHAT and CDR2 is FQNNGV. Trimming removed 5 bases at V and 0 bases at J, with 11 bases between. This CDR3 spans 14 amino acids. CDR3 in DNA: TGTGCCAGCAGCCCCGGGGTGGCCTCCTACGAGCAGTACTTC. This sequence encodes CASSPGVASYEQYF.

This clone was seen a handful of times. V and J are TRBV14 and TRBJ1-6, with no clear D. CDR3 length: 13 amino acids. In germline, CDR1 is SGHDN, CDR2 FVKESK. V lost 1 base to trimming and J lost 9 bases, with 7 bases between them. CDR3 in amino acids: CASSQAAASPLHF. The CDR3 nucleotides read TGTGCCAGCAGCCAAGCTGCGGCTTCACCCCTCCACTTT.

The gene calls are TRBV19 and TRBJ1-1; 7 bases are a match to TRBD1. V shed 1 base and J 6 bases; nucleotides not matched to a gene: 5. Germline V lookup: CDR1 LNHDA, CDR2 SQIVND (reference sequence). The CDR3 sequence is 14 residues long. The CDR3, as DNA: TGTGCCAGTAGTATAGTGCAGGGGGACCCTGAAGCTTTCTTT. It yields the protein CASSIVQGDPEAFF.

This clone came up a few times. This chain connects TRBV7-9 to TRBJ1-5; tentatively, D is TRBD1 (6 bases). The CDR3 loop spans 16 amino acids. Deletions cut 1 base from V and 2 bases from J, with 12 bases between. Germline-derived CDR1 and CDR2 are SEHNR and FQNEAQ (reference sequence). CDR3 DNA: TGTGCCAGCAGCTTAGTAAAGGGGGGGGGCAATCAGCCCCAGCATTTT. Protein: CASSLVKGGGNQPQHF.

The chain couples TRBV7-9 to TRBJ1-4; possible D gene TRBD1, 5 bases. The V end lost 5 bases, the J end lost 8 bases, and 15 bases lay between the germline ends. The CDR3 loop spans 14 amino acids. Germline loops: CDR1 SEHNR, CDR2 FQNEAQ (reference sequence). The CDR3 sequence: CASSENRGLEKLFF. CDR3 sequence (DNA): TGTGCCAGCAGCGAAAACCGGGGGTTGGAAAAACTGTTTTTT.

In its sample, this clone was seen a few times. The chain links TRBV7-9 to TRBJ2-2, with 12 bases aligning to TRBD2. This CDR3 region has 17 residues. Germline CDR1 and CDR2: SEHNR and FQNEAQ (reference sequence). V shed 5 bases and J 2 bases; nucleotides not matched to a gene: 6. CDR3 bases: TGTGCCAGCAGCCTTGGACTAGCGGGGACAAACACCGGGGAGCTGTTTTTT. Translation: CASSLGLAGTNTGELFF.

The gene calls are TRBV28 and TRBJ1-3; possibly TRBD1 for D (5 bases). Germline V CDR1 and CDR2: MDHEN, SYDVKM. The CDR3 has 14 residues. V gave up 3 bases and J gave up 4 bases, with 10 bases separating them. The chain's CDR3 is CASSFLRTGNTIYF. In DNA form, the CDR3 reads TGTGCCAGCAGTTTTCTTAGGACAGGAAACACCATATATTTT.

The chain links TRBV4-3 to TRBJ2-2; perhaps TRBD2 as D (7 bases). Germline CDR1 LGHNA, CDR2 YSLEER. Between the trimmed V and J ends, which lost 1 base and 4 bases, there was a span of 13 bases. CDR3 length: 16 residues. The CDR3 loop reads CASSQVGGAATGELFF. Here the CDR3 DNA reads TGCGCCAGCAGCCAAGTGGGGGGGGCGGCCACCGGGGAGCTGTTTTTT.

The gene calls are TRBV2 and TRBJ2-2, with D maybe TRBD2 (6 bases). V dropped 5 bases and J dropped 2 bases, with 15 bases sitting between them. The CDR3 covers 16 residues. Germline V gene sequence: CDR1 SNHLY, CDR2 FYNNEI. The CDR3 nucleotides are TGTGCCAGCAGTCGGCGGCCCGGGACTAACACCGGGGAGCTGTTTTTT. This sequence encodes CASSRRPGTNTGELFF.

This chain uses TRBV5-1 with TRBJ1-2; 8 nucleotides line up with TRBD1. Germline loops: CDR1 SGHRS, CDR2 YFSETQ. The V and J ends lost 5 bases and 8 bases, in that order; junction bases with no gene match: 14. There are 15 residues in the CDR3. The chain's CDR3 is CASRSRGQGASGYTF. The CDR3 region has the DNA TGCGCCAGCAGGTCTCGCGGGCAGGGGGCATCCGGCTACACCTTC.